A single sample is the source of the 2 T cell receptor beta chains below, sequenced in a study of blood T cell repertoires in COVID-19. Only in-frame clones appear in the TCRdb table, and some are missing; sequencing was by immunoSEQ multiplex PCR. The data contain roughly 350,000 clones, roughly 90% of them singletons. Sequencing was performed on peripheral blood. The source of these receptors is a woman aged 50 to 65 with active or convalescent COVID-19.

This clone appeared once. The V gene is TRBV5-1, the J gene TRBJ1-1; 7 bases agree with TRBD1. Germline lookup yields CDR1 SGHRS and CDR2 YFSETQ. The CDR3 covers 14 residues. With V trimmed by 2 bases and J by 2 bases, 3 bases remained unmatched. The CDR3 region has the DNA TGCGCCAGCAGCTTCCGGGACAGAAACACTGAAGCTTTCTTT. Its translation: CASSFRDRNTEAFF.

The rearrangement links TRBV5-1 to TRBJ1-2; TRBD1 is a possible D gene (5 bases). CDR3 size: 12 residues. Germline V gene data show CDR1 as SGHRS and CDR2 as YFSETQ. With 0 bases removed from V and 12 bases from J, the gap between germline ends came to 12 bases. As DNA, the CDR3 is TGCGCCAGCAGCTTGGGACAAGGGGAAGACACCTTC. Protein sequence: CASSLGQGEDTF.